The 25 T cell receptor beta chains given below trace back to one sample, sequenced in a study of blood T cell repertoires in COVID-19. Sequencing was performed with immunoSEQ multiplex PCR; in TCRdb, only in-frame clones are kept and a portion is missing. The table records hundreds of thousands of clones, roughly nine tenths of them present only once. Material for sequencing was peripheral blood. These receptors came from a woman in her fifties or sixties with acute or convalescent COVID-19.

The chain has TRBV5-4 and TRBJ2-3; a possible D gene is TRBD2 (7 bases). Trimming cost V 0 bases and J 2 bases, with 16 bases left between them. This CDR3 spans 17 amino acids. From germline, CDR1 is SGHNT and CDR2 YYREEE (reference sequence). The CDR3 region has the DNA TGTGCCAGCAGCTTGGCCTTGAGGGGGGGAGCCACAGATACGCAGTATTTT. Translated, it gives CASSLALRGGATDTQYF.

The CDR3 is CASSYSPNQPQHF. In DNA, the CDR3 is TGTGCCAGCAGCTACTCCCCCAATCAGCCCCAGCATTTT. This chain links TRBV5-4 with TRBJ1-5, with D hard to call. This CDR3 is built from 13 residues. CDR1 SGHNT and CDR2 YYREEE come from the germline V gene (reference sequence). V lost 3 bases and J lost 3, with 7 bases in between.

The chain employs TRBV7-2 and TRBJ1-2; tentatively, D is TRBD1 (6 bases). CDR1 is SGHTA and CDR2 is FQGNSA in the germline V gene. V lost 5 bases and J lost 2, with 21 bases in between. The CDR3 runs 17 residues. The CDR3 loop reads CASSGDFGQRLNYGYTF. DNA of the CDR3: TGTGCCAGCAGCGGGGATTTCGGACAGCGATTAAACTATGGCTACACCTTC.

The V and J genes are TRBV10-3 and TRBJ2-1; 12 bases align to TRBD1. Germline assignment: CDR1 ENHRY and CDR2 SYGVKD. V was pared by 10 bases and J by 8 bases, with 12 bases of the junction left unmatched. The CDR3 extends over 15 amino acids. The CDR3 bases are TGTGCCACTGCGTACGGGGACAGGGGGCTCTATGAGCAGTTCTTC. Its protein is CATAYGDRGLYEQFF.

The rearrangement joins TRBV2 to TRBJ1-5; possible D gene TRBD1, 6 bases. Trimming shortened V by 8 bases and J by 7 bases, and 12 bases separated the two germline ends. This CDR3 is 12 amino acids long. Germline CDR1 SNHLY, CDR2 FYNNEI. The CDR3, as DNA: TGTGCCAGCCAGGGGATCCTCCAGCCCCAGCATTTT. It codes for CASQGILQPQHF.

The V and J genes are TRBV6-2 or TRBV6-3 and TRBJ1-1; D gene unclear. The germline V and J ends were trimmed by 5 bases and 3 bases, with 7 bases remaining between them. Germline V CDR1 and CDR2: MNHEY, SVGEGT. The CDR3 extends over 12 amino acids. Here the CDR3 reads CASSERYTEAFF. CDR3 nucleotides: TGTGCCAGCAGTGAGCGGTACACTGAAGCTTTCTTT.

The rearrangement joins TRBV21-1 to TRBJ2-6; whether TRBD1, the table's D call, matches the DNA was not checked. TRBV21-1 is listed as a pseudogene. CDR3 length: 19 residues. CDR3 sequence reads: CASSRKTGGGVSGANVLTF. CDR3 nucleotide sequence: TGTGCCAGCAGCAGAAAGACAGGGGGCGGAGTGTCTGGGGCCAACGTCCTGACTTTC.

The V gene is TRBV19, the J gene TRBJ2-5; 8 bases agree with TRBD2. J gave up 4 bases and V 4 bases, and 5 bases lay outside the gene matches. Per germline, CDR1 LNHDA and CDR2 SQIVND (reference sequence). This CDR3 has 14 residues. CDR3 sequence (DNA): TGTGCCAGTAGTAACGGAGCGGGAGTAGAGACCCAGTACTTC. As protein: CASSNGAGVETQYF.

The chain combines TRBV5-1 with TRBJ2-7; TRBD2 aligns across 10 bases. The junction had 9 bases not matched to a gene; V was cut back by 0 bases and J by 3 bases. This CDR3 region has 17 residues. In germline, CDR1 is SGHRS, CDR2 YFSETQ. The CDR3 loop reads CASSLALQREGRYEQYF. CDR3 coding DNA: TGCGCCAGCAGCTTGGCCCTGCAGCGGGAGGGACGCTACGAGCAGTACTTC.

V and J are TRBV6-5 and TRBJ2-5; 8 bases map to TRBD2. Trimming took 4 bases from V and 3 from J; bases not matched to a gene: 4. The CDR3 loop spans 14 amino acids. Per germline, CDR1 MNHEY and CDR2 SVGAGI. CDR3 in DNA: TGTGCCAGCAGTTTTCCGGGACTAGAAGAGACCCAGTACTTC. Translating gives CASSFPGLEETQYF.

This clone was found once. The genes are TRBV4-1 and TRBJ2-6; 7 nucleotides align to TRBD1. The trim removed 2 bases at V and 2 bases at J, leaving 12 bases unmatched. This CDR3 has 19 amino acids. Germline-derived CDR1 and CDR2 are MGHRA and YSYEKL. This CDR3 reads CASSQPTGSRDPGANVLTF. The CDR3 nucleotides read TGCGCCAGCAGCCAACCGACAGGGAGTAGGGATCCTGGGGCCAACGTCCTGACTTTC.

The chain couples TRBV29-1 to TRBJ2-3; 8 positions agree with TRBD2. J gave up 2 bases and V 6 bases, and 10 bases lay outside the gene matches. Germline CDR1 reads SQVTM; CDR2 reads ANQGSEA. This CDR3 region has 15 residues. The CDR3 sequence is CSVRELADSTDTQYF. CDR3 DNA: TGCAGCGTCAGGGAACTAGCGGACTCCACAGATACGCAGTATTTT.

The rearrangement uses TRBV19 and TRBJ1-5; D unresolved. The germline gives CDR1 LNHDA, CDR2 SQIVND (reference sequence). The CDR3 extends over 13 amino acids. Trimming left V 4 bases short and J 3 bases short, with 7 bases between. CDR3 DNA sequence: TGTGCCAGTAGTACGAGTCCCAATCAGCCCCAGCATTTT. This gives the protein CASSTSPNQPQHF.

V is TRBV7-9 and J is TRBJ2-1; D is unclear. V was clipped by 3 bases and J by 0 bases, with 12 bases between them. This CDR3 is 16 amino acids long. In germline, CDR1 is SEHNR, CDR2 FQNEAQ (reference sequence). CDR3 in DNA: TGTGCCAGCAGCTTGAAATCCCGGAGCTCCTACAATGAGCAGTTCTTC. This gives the protein CASSLKSRSSYNEQFF.

This clone occurred once. The chain carries TRBV6-5 and TRBJ1-2, with D unclear. This CDR3 spans 13 amino acids. The V end lost 8 bases, the J end lost 2 bases, and 12 bases lay between the germline ends. Germline CDR1 and CDR2: MNHEY and SVGAGI. The CDR3 region has the DNA TGTGCCAGCGGACGCCGGGAAAACTATGGCTACACCTTC. It translates to CASGRRENYGYTF.

This chain uses TRBV30 with TRBJ1-2, with D possibly matching TRBD1 (5 bases). The germline V gene encodes CDR1 GTSNPN and CDR2 SVGIG (reference sequence). The CDR3 totals 13 residues. V lost 7 bases to trimming and J lost 6 bases, with 18 bases between them. CDR3 in DNA: TGTGCCTATTGGGGCTTTGCGTCCGATGGCTACACCTTC. Translated, it gives CAYWGFASDGYTF.

The chain recombines TRBV29-1 with TRBJ2-2; the match to TRBD1 covers 9 bases. After removal of 0 bases from V and 4 bases from J, the junction contained 3 bases not matched to a gene. The CDR3 runs 15 residues. CDR1 is SQVTM, CDR2 ANQGSEA, per germline. CDR3 loop: CSVEDRDRATGELFF. CDR3 sequence (DNA): TGCAGCGTTGAAGATAGGGACAGGGCCACCGGGGAGCTGTTTTTT.

The J gene is TRBJ1-4, the V gene TRBV3-1 (or the pseudogene TRBV3-2); the D gene is possibly TRBD1 (5 bases). Per the germline V gene, CDR1 is LGHDT and CDR2 is YNNKEL (reference sequence). This CDR3 comprises 16 residues. The V and J ends lost 3 bases and 4 bases respectively, with 15 bases between them. The CDR3 reads CASSQGGVRSNEKLFF. The CDR3, as DNA: TGTGCCAGCAGCCAGGGAGGGGTTCGGAGTAATGAAAAACTGTTTTTT.

V and J are TRBV18 and TRBJ2-1, with TRBD1 identical over 7 bases. In germline, CDR1 is KGHSH, CDR2 LQKENI. The CDR3 sequence is 16 residues long. The V gene end was trimmed by 3 bases and the J gene end by 4 bases; junction bases not matched to a gene: 9. CDR3 protein: CASSPPRDSQYNEQFF. Written as DNA, the CDR3 is TGTGCCAGCTCACCCCCCCGGGACAGCCAATACAATGAGCAGTTCTTC.

This clone was found once. The chain employs TRBV7-2 and TRBJ2-3, with D possibly matching TRBD1 (6 bases). The length of the CDR3 is 16 residues. Germline lookup yields CDR1 SGHTA and CDR2 FQGNSA. V was trimmed by 3 bases and J by 2 bases, leaving 15 bases between them. The DNA for the CDR3 is TGTGCCAGCAGCTTTGGTCCGGGACACTCCACAGATACGCAGTATTTT. Translating it yields CASSFGPGHSTDTQYF. Together with reference TRBV7-2 and TRBJ2-3, the CDR3 gives the full variable domain: GAGVSQSPSNKVTEKGKDVELRCDPISGHTALYWYRQSLGQGLEFLIYFQGNSAPDKSGLPSDRFSAERTGGSVSTLTIQRTQQEDSAVYLCASSFGPGHSTDTQYFGPGTRLTVL.

This rearrangement joins TRBV15 to TRBJ1-4; 8 positions match TRBD1. Germline V gene data show CDR1 as LNHNV and CDR2 as YYDKDF (reference sequence). Losses at the gene ends were 6 bases for V and 7 bases for J; bases not matched to a gene: 10. The CDR3 has 15 amino acids. In nucleotides, the CDR3 is TGTGCCACCAGACCCGACAGGGGCGGAGGTGAAAAACTGTTTTTT. Its protein is CATRPDRGGGEKLFF.

V is TRBV7-2 and J is TRBJ2-7; a possible D gene is TRBD2 (5 bases). The V end was cut by 4 bases, the J end by 6 bases, with 16 bases between. Looked up from germline, CDR1 is SGHTA and CDR2 is FQGNSA. The CDR3 totals 14 residues. DNA for the CDR3: TGTGCCAGCAGCTCCCTGGCGTCCGGGGTCGAGCAGTACTTC. Encoded protein: CASSSLASGVEQYF.

The chain links TRBV7-9 to TRBJ1-1; D not resolved. CDR3 size: 15 residues. Trimming left V 2 bases short and J 8 bases short, with 18 bases between. The germline V gene encodes CDR1 SEHNR and CDR2 FQNEAQ (reference sequence). The CDR3 DNA reads TGTGCCAGCAGCTTATCCCCCCCTAGAGCAACCGAAGCTTTCTTT. Translated, it gives CASSLSPPRATEAFF.

This chain connects TRBV20-1 to TRBJ1-2, with D possibly TRBD1 on 5 matching bases. CDR3 length equals 10 residues. Trimming left V 6 bases short and J 8 bases short, with 10 bases between. CDR1 DFQATT and CDR2 SNEGSKA come from the germline V gene (reference sequence). CDR3 region: CSADSGGYTF. The CDR3 DNA sequence: TGCAGTGCCGACTCAGGGGGCTACACCTTC.

V gene TRBV3-1 (or the pseudogene TRBV3-2) combines with J gene TRBJ1-5; TRBD1 agrees at 8 bases. Germline V gives CDR1 LGHDT, CDR2 YNNKEL (reference sequence). This CDR3 has 15 residues. The V segment lost 3 bases and the J segment 5 bases; nucleotides outside the gene matches: 6. The CDR3 is CASSHHGQGDQPQHF. As DNA, the CDR3 is TGTGCCAGCAGCCACCATGGACAGGGTGATCAGCCCCAGCATTTT.